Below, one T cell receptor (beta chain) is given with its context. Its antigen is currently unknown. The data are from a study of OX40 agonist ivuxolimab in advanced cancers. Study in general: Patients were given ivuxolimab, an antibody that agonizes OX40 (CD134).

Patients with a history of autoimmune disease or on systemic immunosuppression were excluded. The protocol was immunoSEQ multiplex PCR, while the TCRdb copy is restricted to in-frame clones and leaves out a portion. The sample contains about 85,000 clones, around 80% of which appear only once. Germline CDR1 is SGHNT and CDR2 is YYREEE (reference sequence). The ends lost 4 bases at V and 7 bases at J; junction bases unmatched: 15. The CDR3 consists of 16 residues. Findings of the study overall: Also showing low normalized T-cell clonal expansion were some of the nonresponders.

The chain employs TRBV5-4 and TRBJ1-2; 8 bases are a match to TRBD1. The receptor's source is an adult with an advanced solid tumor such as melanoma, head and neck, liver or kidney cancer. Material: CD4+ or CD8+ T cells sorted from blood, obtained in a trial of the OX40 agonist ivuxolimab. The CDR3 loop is CASSMDGQGFRSGYTF. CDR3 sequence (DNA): TGTGCCAGCAGCATGGACGGACAGGGATTTAGGTCTGGCTACACCTTC.